This entry features one T cell receptor (beta chain) sequence. The sample originates from a study of blood T cell repertoires in COVID-19. Sequencing used immunoSEQ multiplex PCR; TCRdb keeps in-frame clones, though not all of them. The profile shows approximately 350,000 clones, 85% to 90% of them singletons. Per the germline V gene, CDR1 is PRHDT and CDR2 is FYEKMQ (reference sequence). The ends lost 5 bases at V and 4 bases at J; junction bases unmatched: 8. The length of the CDR3 is 15 residues. The receptor was isolated from a man aged 18-30 years who had recovered from COVID-19. Sequenced: PBMCs or T cells enriched from blood (not recorded which). This chain connects TRBV13 to TRBJ2-1; 7 bases are shared with TRBD2. Here the CDR3 reads CASSPGEGFYNEQFF. In DNA form, the CDR3 reads TGTGCCAGCAGCCCGGGGGAGGGGTTTTACAATGAGCAGTTCTTC.